Below, 15 T cell receptor beta chains from the same sample are listed, as sequenced in a study of blood T cell repertoires in COVID-19. Method: immunoSEQ multiplex PCR; TCRdb's copy keeps in-frame clones and lacks some. Of more than 110,000 clones in the sample, approximately 80% were seen once. What was sequenced was PBMCs or T cells enriched from blood (not recorded which). All receptors derive from a woman younger than 35 who had been exposed to COVID-19.

The chain has TRBV21-1 and TRBJ1-2; TRBD1, the D gene given by the table, was not confirmed from the DNA. TRBV21-1 is a known pseudogene. The CDR3 covers 14 residues. The CDR3 DNA is TGTGCCAGCAGCCCTCGACACCCTGACTATGGCTACACCTTC. Amino acids: CASSPRHPDYGYTF.

The chain uses TRBV14 and TRBJ2-1; TRBD2 matches 11 bases. In germline, CDR1 is SGHDN, CDR2 FVKESK. The CDR3 runs 14 residues. Germline trimming cut 4 bases from V and 8 bases from J; bases unmatched to any gene: 4. DNA for the CDR3: TGTGCCAGCAGCCCACTAGCGGGAGACGATGAGCAGTTCTTC. Its protein is CASSPLAGDDEQFF.

The table lists this clone with a count of one. This rearrangement joins TRBV6-1 to TRBJ1-4; 9 nucleotides match TRBD1. After removal of 4 bases from V and 8 bases from J, the junction contained 11 bases not matched to a gene. Germline V lookup: CDR1 MNHNS, CDR2 SASEGT. The CDR3 contains 16 residues. The CDR3 DNA sequence: TGTGCCAGCAGTGGGAGGGCCGGGACAGGGTACGAAAAACTGTTTTTT. Amino acids: CASSGRAGTGYEKLFF.

J is TRBJ1-1 and V is TRBV18, with D perhaps matching TRBD1 (6 bases). Trimming removed 6 bases at V and 7 bases at J, with 12 bases between. The germline gives CDR1 KGHSH, CDR2 LQKENI. This CDR3 spans 12 amino acids. In DNA, the CDR3 is TGTGCCAGCTCCCGGTGGACAGATGAAGCTTTCTTT. As protein: CASSRWTDEAFF.

There are a few counts of this clone. The rearrangement uses TRBV18 and TRBJ2-7, with D perhaps matching TRBD1 (6 bases). Trimming left V 3 bases short and J 0 bases short, with 21 bases between. The CDR3 has 18 residues. Looked up from germline, CDR1 is KGHSH and CDR2 is LQKENI. CDR3 sequence (DNA): TGTGCCAGCTCACCCCTGGCGCAAGGACAGTCTCTCTCCTACGAGCAGTACTTC. Its translation is CASSPLAQGQSLSYEQYF. Full variable domain (rest looked up from reference TRBV18 and TRBJ2-7): NAGVMQNPRHLVRRRGQEARLRCSPMKGHSHVYWYRQLPEEGLKFMVYLQKENIIDESGMPKERFSAEFPKEGPSILRIQQVVRGDSAAYFCASSPLAQGQSLSYEQYFGPGTRLTVT.

The chain combines TRBV5-8 with TRBJ2-7; D is ambiguous. Trimming cost V 4 bases and J 6 bases, with 17 bases left between them. CDR1 is SGHTS, CDR2 YDEGEE, per germline. The CDR3 runs 14 residues. This CDR3 is CASSPLLGVGEQYF. CDR3 nucleotide sequence: TGTGCCAGCAGCCCTCTACTTGGAGTGGGCGAGCAGTACTTC.

This chain joins TRBV19 and TRBJ1-5; D is unclear. Germline loops: CDR1 LNHDA, CDR2 SQIVND (reference sequence). The V and J ends lost 3 bases and 0 bases respectively, with 6 bases between them. The CDR3 spans 14 residues. CDR3 protein: CASSIPRSNQPQHF. In nucleotides, the CDR3 is TGTGCCAGTAGTATCCCCCGTAGCAATCAGCCCCAGCATTTT.

The rearrangement joins TRBV30 to TRBJ2-4; 7 bases align to TRBD2. Per germline, CDR1 GTSNPN and CDR2 SVGIG (reference sequence). With 1 base clipped from V and 1 base from J, the junction kept 4 bases outside the gene matches. This CDR3 is 15 amino acids long. This CDR3 reads CAWSETGRAKNIQYF. CDR3 DNA: TGTGCCTGGAGTGAGACCGGGAGGGCCAAAAACATTCAGTACTTC.

This chain connects TRBV6-4 to TRBJ2-1, with 12 bases aligning to TRBD2. V lost 3 bases to trimming and J lost 3 bases; unmatched junction nucleotides: 9. The CDR3 has 18 amino acids. Germline CDR1 is MRHNA and CDR2 is SNTAGT. CDR3 coding DNA: TGTGCCAGCAGTGATCGGTCTAGCGGGGGGGGGCTCTACAATGAGCAGTTCTTC. It yields the protein CASSDRSSGGGLYNEQFF.

The gene calls are TRBV28 and TRBJ1-1; D perhaps matches TRBD1 (6 bases). Trimming stripped 4 bases from V and 1 base from J, with 13 bases between. The CDR3 has 15 amino acids. CDR1 is MDHEN, CDR2 SYDVKM, per germline. CDR3 residues: CASSSTGGQNTEAFF. The CDR3 DNA is TGTGCCAGCAGTTCCACGGGGGGCCAGAACACTGAAGCTTTCTTT. The full variable domain, completed using reference TRBV28 and TRBJ1-1, is DVKVTQSSRYLVKRTGEKVFLECVQDMDHENMFWYRQDPGLGLRLIYFSYDVKMKEKGDIPEGYSVSREKKERFSLILESASTNQTSMYLCASSSTGGQNTEAFFGQGTRLTVV.

J is TRBJ2-7 and V is TRBV27; 12 bases agree with TRBD2. The germline V gene encodes CDR1 MNHEY and CDR2 SMNVEV (reference sequence). J was trimmed by 2 bases and V by 9 bases; bases with no gene match: 8. The CDR3 runs to 15 residues. In DNA, the CDR3 is TGTGCCAGTAGGCGAGGACTAGCGGGACCCTACGAGCAGTACTTC. Its protein product is CASRRGLAGPYEQYF.

This chain joins TRBV5-6 and TRBJ2-2, with D hard to call. Trimming removed 0 bases at V and 3 bases at J, with 15 bases between. Germline lookup yields CDR1 SGHDT and CDR2 YYEEEE. CDR3 length: 17 amino acids. CDR3 in DNA: TGTGCCAGCAGCTTGGACTTGGGTGGCGCGGACACCGGGGAGCTGTTTTTT. Translated: CASSLDLGGADTGELFF.

V usage is TRBV28 and J usage is TRBJ1-2, with 11 positions matching TRBD1. V shed 1 base and J 8 bases; nucleotides not matched to a gene: 9. CDR3 length: 16 residues. The V gene's germline CDR1 is MDHEN and CDR2 SYDVKM. The DNA for the CDR3 is TGTGCCAGCAGTTTATCCCCAGGACAGGGGGCAAGGGGCTACACCTTC. This codes for CASSLSPGQGARGYTF.

This chain's CDR3 is CASSWGGGYTEAFF. CDR3 sequence (DNA): TGCGCCAGCAGCTGGGGCGGGGGGTACACTGAAGCTTTCTTT. The rearrangement links TRBV5-1 to TRBJ1-1; D possibly corresponds to TRBD1 (5 bases). This CDR3 has 14 residues. Germline assignment: CDR1 SGHRS and CDR2 YFSETQ. Trimming stripped 3 bases from V and 3 bases from J, with 12 bases between.

J is TRBJ2-1 and V is TRBV11-3; 11 nucleotides match TRBD2. The CDR3 length is 17 residues. CDR1 is SGHNT, CDR2 YENEEA, per germline. V trimming: 6 bases; J trimming: 0 bases; junction bases outside the gene matches: 7. Written as DNA, the CDR3 is TGTGCCAGCAGGGCGAGGACTAGCGGGCGCTCCTACAATGAGCAGTTCTTC. Translating gives CASRARTSGRSYNEQFF.